This T cell receptor (beta chain) was observed in a study of blood T cell repertoires in COVID-19. Overall study context: The study drew acute and convalescent COVID-19 samples from the United States, Italy and Spain. The cDNA or gDNA used as material had been derived from T cells, B-cell-depleted T cells, or PBMCs.

Enrolled during active infection, Seattle patients were then followed longitudinally. Trimming shortened V by 0 bases and J by 9 bases, and 11 bases separated the two germline ends. Germline-derived CDR1 and CDR2 are MRHNA and SNTAGT. This CDR3 spans 13 amino acids. This clone has a handful of counts. Authors' methods: Reference gene primer amplification in the assay estimated nucleated cell counts. The method was immunoSEQ multiplex PCR; TCRdb's version includes in-frame clones alone and lacks a portion of them. D and trimming come from the DNA, and the V and J calls and clone size come from that table. The table lists around 340,000 clones, roughly nine tenths of them singletons.

The chain joins TRBV6-4 to TRBJ1-1; no reliable D call. This sequence originates from a woman aged 55-69 years with COVID-19, enrolled during active disease. The sample consisted of peripheral blood. The CDR3 region has the DNA TGTGCCAGCAGTGACTCGCATGGGCAGCAAGCTTTCTTT. Amino acid sequence: CASSDSHGQQAFF.